These 30 T cell receptor beta chains came from one sample sequenced in a study of T cells in Graves' hyperthyroidism and ophthalmopathy. TCR beta CDR3 regions were amplified from RNA. HTBI primers were employed in a first-round RT-PCR of the TCR CDR3. One entry per CDR3 protein, called by TCRdb with MiXCR from the multiplex PCR reads. Among hundreds of thousands of distinct CDR3 sequences listed, over 12% were seen once. What was sequenced was blood. The source is a man aged 18 to 30 with Graves' ophthalmopathy.

Ten or more counts support this clonotype. This CDR3 is CASSLGDDYEQYF. CDR3 nucleotides: TGTGCCAGCAGCTTAGGGGACGACTACGAGCAGTACTTC. The chain has TRBV11-2 and TRBJ2-7; the D gene could be TRBD1 or TRBD2 (5 bases each). Germline V gene data show CDR1 as SGHAT and CDR2 as FQNNGV. The CDR3 is made up of 13 amino acids. Trimming removed 1 base from V and 3 bases from J, with 7 bases in between.

The count of this clonotype is one. A much larger clone differs by one base, so this may be a read error. The gene calls are TRBV20-1 and TRBJ2-5; D uncertain. This CDR3 spans 13 amino acids. Germline loops: CDR1 DFQATT, CDR2 SNEGSKA (reference sequence). CDR3 in amino acids: CNARSQLQETQYF. CDR3 DNA: TGCAATGCTAGAAGTCAGCTCCAAGAGACCCAGTACTTC.

A word on this clonotype: A clone one base away is much larger, so this may be a read error. The chain employs TRBV27 and TRBJ1-4; maybe TRBD1 (6 bases). The CDR3 has 15 amino acids. Germline V gives CDR1 MNHEY, CDR2 SMNVEV (reference sequence). Trimming left V 5 bases short and J 8 bases short, with 18 bases between. The CDR3 coding sequence is TGTGCCAGCAGTCTCAAAGGACAGATGGAGGAAAAACTGTTTTTT. This encodes CASSLKGQMEEKLFF.

This clonotype was seen many times. The chain combines TRBV7-9 with TRBJ2-3, with D possibly TRBD2 on 5 matching bases. The CDR3 contains 12 residues. Germline values: CDR1 SEHNR, CDR2 FQNEAQ (reference sequence). The V end was cut by 3 bases, the J end by 11 bases, with 12 bases between. CDR3 bases: TGTGCCAGCAGCTTTAAGTCTAGCCAGCAGTATTTT. Translating gives CASSFKSSQQYF.

This clonotype was seen once. The gene calls are TRBV30 and TRBJ2-7; no firm D call. The CDR3 spans 13 residues. Germline loops: CDR1 GTSNPN, CDR2 SVGIG (reference sequence). V was clipped by 3 bases and J by 5 bases, with 14 bases between them. CDR3 amino acids: CAWRGWASDEQYF. In DNA form, the CDR3 reads TGTGCCTGGAGGGGCTGGGCATCGGACGAGCAGTACTTC.

This clonotype was recorded many times. The chain carries TRBV2 and TRBJ1-3, with D unclear. V shed 7 bases and J shed 0 bases, with 10 bases lying between them. The length of the CDR3 is 14 residues. Germline CDR1 is SNHLY and CDR2 is FYNNEI. CDR3 region: CASNDGYSGNTIYF. In nucleotides, the CDR3 is TGTGCCAGCAACGACGGATACTCTGGAAACACCATATATTTT.

This clonotype appeared many times. The gene calls are TRBV6-5 and TRBJ2-2; D remains ambiguous. The germline V gene encodes CDR1 MNHEY and CDR2 SVGAGI. The CDR3 is 13 amino acids. Trimming shortened V by 2 bases and J by 5 bases, and 6 bases separated the two germline ends. The CDR3 region is CASSYEETGELFF. The CDR3 DNA is TGTGCCAGCAGTTACGAAGAGACCGGGGAGCTGTTTTTT.

The chain uses TRBV7-3 and TRBJ2-1, with TRBD1 identical over 8 bases. With 4 bases clipped from V and 3 bases from J, the junction kept 5 bases outside the gene matches. The CDR3 length is 15 residues. The germline CDR1 and CDR2 sequences are SGHTA and FQGTGA. The CDR3 DNA is TGTGCCAGCAGCTCGCCGGGACAGGACTACAATGAGCAGTTCTTC. Translated: CASSSPGQDYNEQFF.

The sample holds many counts of this clonotype. The chain is built from TRBV5-1 and TRBJ1-2, with 9 bases lining up with TRBD1. Germline V lookup: CDR1 SGHRS, CDR2 YFSETQ. Losses at the gene ends were 4 bases for V and 7 bases for J; bases not matched to a gene: 2. The CDR3 length is 12 residues. The CDR3 nucleotides are TGCGCCAGCAGCCAGGACAGGGGTGGCTACACCTTC. As protein: CASSQDRGGYTF.

This clonotype has a count of ten or more. The gene calls are TRBV14 and TRBJ2-1, with D maybe TRBD2 (5 bases). Trimming cost V 0 bases and J 0 bases, with 18 bases left between them. Germline V lookup: CDR1 SGHDN, CDR2 FVKESK. The CDR3 runs to 19 residues. Here the CDR3 DNA reads TGTGCCAGCAGCCAAGATTCTCTGACTATGCGGAGCTCCTACAATGAGCAGTTCTTC. This codes for CASSQDSLTMRSSYNEQFF.

Regarding this clonotype: Germline and junction disagree at one end, which may indicate a read error. The CDR3 protein is CARSQDRVAGVSYEQYF. In DNA form, the CDR3 reads TGTGCCCGCAGCCAAGATAGGGTAGCGGGAGTCTCCTACGAGCAGTACTTC. The genes are TRBV7-2 and TRBJ2-7; 9 nucleotides agree with TRBD2. The CDR3 loop spans 17 amino acids. CDR1 is SGHTA and CDR2 is FQGNSA in the germline V gene. Full variable domain (missing parts from reference TRBV7-2 and TRBJ2-7): GAGVSQSPSNKVTEKGKDVELRCDPISGHTALYWYRQSLGQGLEFLIYFQGNSAPDKSGLPSDRFSAERTGGSVSTLTIQRTQQEDSAVYLCARSQDRVAGVSYEQYFGPGTRLTVT.

This clonotype appeared many times. The gene calls are TRBV11-2 and TRBJ2-2; TRBD1 might be the D (6 bases). Trimming took off 3 bases at V and 5 bases at J, with 7 bases between the two ends. This CDR3 contains 13 residues. Germline CDR1 and CDR2: SGHAT and FQNNGV. The CDR3 here is CASSFQGTGELFF. CDR3 sequence (DNA): TGTGCCAGCAGCTTCCAGGGGACCGGGGAGCTGTTTTTT.

In its sample, this clonotype was seen a few times. V usage is TRBV3-1 and J usage is TRBJ1-2, with D possibly TRBD1 on 5 matching bases. V lost 8 bases and J 5 bases, leaving 21 bases between the germline ends. Germline CDR1 is LGHDT and CDR2 is YNNKEL (reference sequence). This CDR3 spans 15 amino acids. The CDR3 bases are TGTGCCAGCGCACGTCGGGACGCTCGAGGATATGGCTACACCTTC. As protein: CASARRDARGYGYTF.

Here the CDR3 reads CATNWREGAGQFF. CDR3 coding DNA: TGTGCCACCAACTGGCGGGAGGGGGCCGGGCAGTTCTTC. This chain uses TRBV15 with TRBJ2-1; 9 positions match TRBD2. This CDR3 comprises 13 residues. V lost 7 bases to trimming and J lost 12 bases; unmatched junction nucleotides: 10. CDR1 LNHNV and CDR2 YYDKDF come from the germline V gene (reference sequence).

In its sample, this clonotype was seen many times. The V and J genes are TRBV20-1 and TRBJ2-1; D unclear. The germline V gene has CDR1 DFQATT and CDR2 SNEGSKA (reference sequence). This CDR3 has 13 residues. Trimming left V 3 bases short and J 4 bases short, with 10 bases between. The CDR3, as DNA: TGCAGTGCTAGTGTTCGGACGTACAATGAGCAGTTCTTC. It specifies CSASVRTYNEQFF.

This clonotype was recorded only once. The chain employs TRBV6-1 and TRBJ2-5; D remains unclear. The V end lost 5 bases, the J end lost 4 bases, and 14 bases lay between the germline ends. CDR1 and CDR2 (germline): MNHNS, SASEGT. There are 14 residues in the CDR3. The CDR3 spells CASSTRMGSETQYF. Here the CDR3 DNA reads TGTGCCAGCAGTACCCGGATGGGGTCAGAGACCCAGTACTTC.

This clonotype was counted many times. V usage is TRBV6-2 or TRBV6-3 and J usage is TRBJ2-7, with 7 bases that match TRBD2. Germline V gene sequence: CDR1 MNHEY, CDR2 SVGEGT. The CDR3 has 14 amino acids. V was pared by 6 bases and J by 0 bases, with 5 bases of the junction left unmatched. In DNA form, the CDR3 reads TGTGCCAGCAGAAGCCGGGACTACTCCTACGAGCAGTACTTC. The encoded protein is CASRSRDYSYEQYF.

A word on this clonotype: This likely comes from a read error, as the CDR3 has no conserved phenylalanine or tryptophan at its end. V usage is TRBV7-2 and J usage is TRBJ2-7; D is perhaps TRBD2 (7 bases). CDR1 and CDR2 (germline): SGHTA, FQGNSA. V lost 5 bases and J 3 bases, leaving 20 bases between the germline ends. The CDR3 consists of 16 residues. This CDR3 is CASSLSLGGTRYEQYL. CDR3 DNA sequence: TGTGCCAGCAGCCTCTCCTTGGGGGGGACACGCTACGAGCAGTACCTC.

The chain links TRBV11-2 to TRBJ2-3; 7 nucleotides agree with TRBD2. Trimming took 1 base from V and 11 from J; bases not matched to a gene: 0. In germline, CDR1 is SGHAT, CDR2 FQNNGV. This CDR3 is 11 amino acids long. The CDR3 DNA reads as TGTGCCAGCAGCTTAGCGGGGGGGCAGTATTTT. It specifies CASSLAGGQYF.

The chain carries TRBV28 and TRBJ1-6; 7 bases match TRBD1. Trimming cost V 6 bases and J 7 bases; bases outside gene matches: 15. Germline V gene data show CDR1 as MDHEN and CDR2 as SYDVKM. This CDR3 is 17 amino acids long. CDR3 bases: TGTGCCAGCAGAACCCTAACAGGGGAATTAAGGAATTCACCCCTCCACTTT. Protein sequence: CASRTLTGELRNSPLHF.

This clonotype showed up many times. The CDR3 loop reads CASSLIWGDTEAFF. The CDR3 region has the DNA TGTGCCAGCAGCTTAATCTGGGGGGACACTGAAGCTTTCTTT. The chain recombines TRBV11-2 with TRBJ1-1; possibly TRBD1 for D (5 bases). V lost 2 bases and J lost 3, with 10 bases in between. Germline CDR1 and CDR2: SGHAT and FQNNGV. This CDR3 comprises 14 residues.

This clonotype was recorded a few times. V and J are TRBV5-1 and TRBJ2-6; 9 bases map to TRBD1. Germline V lookup: CDR1 SGHRS, CDR2 YFSETQ. The length of the CDR3 is 14 residues. J gave up 4 bases and V 4 bases, and 0 bases lay outside the gene matches. CDR3 sequence (DNA): TGCGCCAGCAGCGGACAGGGGGGGGCCAACGTCCTGACTTTC. Its translation is CASSGQGGANVLTF.

Ten or more counts support this clonotype. Here the CDR3 reads CASSPRQGPAGGFNEQFF. The CDR3 coding sequence is TGTGCCAGCAGCCCTAGACAGGGGCCAGCGGGAGGGTTCAATGAGCAGTTCTTC. The rearrangement links TRBV12-3 or TRBV12-4 to TRBJ2-1; 10 nucleotides match TRBD2. CDR3 length: 18 amino acids. After removal of 6 bases from V and 6 bases from J, the junction contained 17 bases not matched to a gene.

As DNA, the CDR3 is TGTGCCAGCAGCTTTTTCAGGGGGGATTATAGCAATCAGCCCCAGCATTTT. It yields the protein CASSFFRGDYSNQPQHF. The chain carries TRBV7-2 and TRBJ1-5; 7 nucleotides agree with TRBD1. This CDR3 has 17 amino acids. CDR1 is SGHTA and CDR2 is FQGNSA in the germline V gene. After removal of 3 bases from V and 0 bases from J, the junction contained 8 bases not matched to a gene. The full variable domain, in which reference TRBV7-2 and TRBJ1-5 provide the parts outside the CDR3, is GAGVSQSPSNKVTEKGKDVELRCDPISGHTALYWYRQSLGQGLEFLIYFQGNSAPDKSGLPSDRFSAERTGGSVSTLTIQRTQQEDSAVYLCASSFFRGDYSNQPQHFGDGTRLSIL.

The chain employs TRBV11-3 and TRBJ2-1, with 9 nucleotides matching TRBD2. This CDR3 comprises 15 residues. Germline V gene data show CDR1 as SGHNT and CDR2 as YENEEA. CDR3 residues: CSSTPAGGGYNEQFF. CDR3 coding DNA: TGTAGCTCCACGCCCGCGGGGGGGGGATACAATGAGCAGTTCTTC.

The rearrangement uses TRBV2 and TRBJ1-1, with D maybe TRBD1 (6 bases). Deletions cut 0 bases from V and 4 bases from J, with 9 bases between. The CDR3 extends over 14 amino acids. CDR1 is SNHLY, CDR2 FYNNEI, per germline. The CDR3 protein is CASSEARGGTEAFF. CDR3 coding DNA: TGTGCCAGCAGTGAAGCAAGGGGGGGCACTGAAGCTTTCTTT.

This clonotype has at least ten counts. The gene calls are TRBV18 and TRBJ2-3; D not certain. With 3 bases removed from V and 2 bases from J, the gap between germline ends came to 12 bases. The CDR3 contains 15 residues. Germline CDR1 is KGHSH and CDR2 is LQKENI. Written as DNA, the CDR3 is TGTGCCAGCTCACCCATGGAAGGAGCCACAGATACGCAGTATTTT. It is translated as CASSPMEGATDTQYF.

The V call is TRBV12-3 or TRBV12-4, the J call TRBJ2-5; D possibly corresponds to TRBD2 (6 bases). The V end was cut by 4 bases, the J end by 5 bases, with 14 bases between. CDR3 size: 14 residues. The CDR3 is CASSSYKAGETQYF. The DNA of the CDR3 is TGTGCCAGCAGTTCCTATAAGGCGGGGGAGACCCAGTACTTC.

In this sample, this clonotype turned up a few times. The V gene is TRBV19, the J gene TRBJ2-3, with 7 bases that match TRBD2. The trim removed 3 bases at V and 1 base at J, leaving 7 bases unmatched. The CDR3 has 16 amino acids. Germline-derived CDR1 and CDR2 are LNHDA and SQIVND (reference sequence). The CDR3 coding sequence is TGTGCCAGTAGTATGCGAGTGGCGGGAGGCACAGATACGCAGTATTTT. Its protein is CASSMRVAGGTDTQYF. Full variable domain (rest looked up from reference TRBV19 and TRBJ2-3): DGGITQSPKYLFRKEGQNVTLSCEQNLNHDAMYWYRQDPGQGLRLIYYSQIVNDFQKGDIAEGYSVSREKKESFPLTVTSAQKNPTAFYLCASSMRVAGGTDTQYFGPGTRLTVL.

This clonotype has at least ten counts. This rearrangement joins TRBV7-8 to TRBJ1-5; no reliable D call. There are 14 residues in the CDR3. Germline V lookup: CDR1 SGHVS, CDR2 FQNEAQ. The V gene lost 1 base and the J gene lost 2 bases, with 6 bases spanning the gap. The CDR3 sequence: CASSLVGGNQPQHF. The DNA of the CDR3 is TGTGCCAGCAGCTTAGTCGGGGGCAATCAGCCCCAGCATTTT. Using reference TRBV7-8 and TRBJ1-5 for the parts outside the CDR3, the full variable domain is GAGVSQSPRYKVAKRGQDVALRCDPISGHVSLFWYQQALGQGPEFLTYFQNEAQLDKSGLPSDRFFAERPEGSVSTLKIQRTQQEDSAVYLCASSLVGGNQPQHFGDGTRLSIL.